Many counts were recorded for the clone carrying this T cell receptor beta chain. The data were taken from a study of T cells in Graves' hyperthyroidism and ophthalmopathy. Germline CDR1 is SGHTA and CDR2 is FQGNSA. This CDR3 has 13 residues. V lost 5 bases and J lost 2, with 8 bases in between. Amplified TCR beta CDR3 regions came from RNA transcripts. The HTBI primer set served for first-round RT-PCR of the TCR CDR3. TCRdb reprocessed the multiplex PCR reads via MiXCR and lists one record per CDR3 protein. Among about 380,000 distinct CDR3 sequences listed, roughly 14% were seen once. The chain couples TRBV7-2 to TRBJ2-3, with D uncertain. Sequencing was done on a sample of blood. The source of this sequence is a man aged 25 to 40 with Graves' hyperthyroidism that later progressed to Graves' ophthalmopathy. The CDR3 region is CASSPKPTDTQYF. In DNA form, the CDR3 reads TGTGCCAGCAGCCCGAAACCCACAGATACGCAGTATTTT.